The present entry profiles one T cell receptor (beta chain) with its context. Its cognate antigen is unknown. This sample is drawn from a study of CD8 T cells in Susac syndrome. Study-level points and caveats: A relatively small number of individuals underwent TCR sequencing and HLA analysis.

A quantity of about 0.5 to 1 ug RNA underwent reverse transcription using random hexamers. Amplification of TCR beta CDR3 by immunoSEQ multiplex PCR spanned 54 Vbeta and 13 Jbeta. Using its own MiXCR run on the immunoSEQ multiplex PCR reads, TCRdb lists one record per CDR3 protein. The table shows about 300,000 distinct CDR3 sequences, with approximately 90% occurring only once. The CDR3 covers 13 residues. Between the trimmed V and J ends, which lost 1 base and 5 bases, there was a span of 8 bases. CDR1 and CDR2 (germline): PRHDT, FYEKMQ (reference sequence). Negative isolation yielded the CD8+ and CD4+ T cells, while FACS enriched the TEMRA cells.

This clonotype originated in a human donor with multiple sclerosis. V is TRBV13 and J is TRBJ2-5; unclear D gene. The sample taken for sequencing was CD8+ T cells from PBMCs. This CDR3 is CASSLEAMETQYF. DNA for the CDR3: TGTGCCAGCAGCTTAGAGGCAATGGAGACCCAGTACTTC.